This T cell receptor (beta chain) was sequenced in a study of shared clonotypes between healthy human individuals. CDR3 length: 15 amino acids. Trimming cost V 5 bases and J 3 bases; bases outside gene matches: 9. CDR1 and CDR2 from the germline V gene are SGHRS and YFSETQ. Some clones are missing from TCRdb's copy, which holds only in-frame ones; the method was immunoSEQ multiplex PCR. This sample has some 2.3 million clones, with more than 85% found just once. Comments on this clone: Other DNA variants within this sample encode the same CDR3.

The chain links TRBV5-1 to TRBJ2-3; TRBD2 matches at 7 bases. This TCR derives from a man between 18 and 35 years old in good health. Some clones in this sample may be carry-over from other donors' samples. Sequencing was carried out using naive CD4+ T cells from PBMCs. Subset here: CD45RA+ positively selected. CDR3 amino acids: CASSLRSGATDTQYF. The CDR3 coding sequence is TGCGCCAGCAGTTTAAGGAGCGGGGCTACAGATACGCAGTATTTT.